Listed below are T cell receptor beta chains from one sample, sequenced in a study of PD-L1 blockade in urothelial cancer. Using immunoSEQ multiplex PCR, the repertoire was profiled, and TCRdb retains in-frame clones only, with some absent. In the table there are around 30,000 clones, 70% to 85% of which are singletons. Sequencing used PBMCs, obtained around atezolizumab (anti-PD-L1) treatment. The origin of the receptors is a man between 60 and 70 years old with urothelial cancer. The CDR3 runs from the conserved cysteine through the conserved F or W. D genes are given only for firm matches. Not every row has a clone size; where given, it reads once, few, many or a size class.

d_call j_call clone_size v_call cdr3_aa cdr3_nt
- TRBJ1-4 - TRBV6-5 CASSYLGGGTEWFF TGTGCCAGCAGTTACTTGGGCGGTGGGACTGAATGGTTTTTT
- TRBJ2-1 - TRBV15 CATSLRTANNEQFF TGTGCCACCAGTCTTCGTACAGCCAACAATGAGCAGTTCTTC
- TRBJ1-1 - TRBV25-1 CASSDDRLGDTEAFF TGTGCCAGCAGTGACGACAGGTTGGGGGACACTGAAGCTTTCTTT
- TRBJ2-5 - TRBV30 CAWSDRGEQYF TGTGCCTGGAGTGACCGTGGGGAGCAGTACTTC
TRBD1 TRBJ2-1 - TRBV7-9 CASSSLQRTGAPNEQFF TGTGCCAGCAGCTCCCTTCAGCGGACAGGGGCCCCCAATGAGCAGTTCTTC
- TRBJ1-5 - TRBV30 CAWSVTGAWGPQPQHF TGTGCCTGGAGTGTAACAGGCGCTTGGGGTCCTCAGCCCCAGCATTTT
TRBD2 TRBJ2-3 - TRBV2 CASRKTSGYTDTQYF TGTGCCAGCAGGAAGACTAGCGGATACACAGATACGCAGTATTTT
- TRBJ2-3 - TRBV28 CASTEPAGSTDTQYF TGTGCCAGCACCGAACCGGCAGGAAGCACAGATACGCAGTATTTT
TRBD1 TRBJ2-1 - TRBV6-1 CASSGGGQGANEQFF TGTGCCAGCAGTGGGGGGGGACAGGGGGCGAATGAGCAGTTCTTC
- TRBJ1-5 - TRBV15 CATSREGRNQPQHF TGTGCCACCAGCAGGGAGGGTCGCAATCAGCCCCAGCATTTT
- TRBJ2-7 - TRBV7-8 CASSQRLAYEQYF TGTGCCAGCAGCCAGAGACTAGCCTACGAGCAGTACTTC
- TRBJ2-7 - TRBV6-1 CASRGQRRDSYEQYF TGTGCCAGCAGAGGACAGAGGCGCGACAGCTACGAGCAGTACTTC
- TRBJ2-7 - TRBV21-1 CASSPRPNYEQYF TGTGCCAGCAGCCCTAGACCAAACTACGAGCAGTACTTC
- TRBJ2-7 - TRBV21-1 CASSEIQGTYEQYF TGTGCCAGCAGCGAAATACAGGGAACCTACGAGCAGTACTTC
- TRBJ2-3 once TRBV5-8 CASSVIVLRGTDTQYF TGTGCCAGCAGCGTCATTGTTCTGCGGGGTACAGATACGCAGTATTTT
- TRBJ1-2 once TRBV18 CASSPDRNYGYTF TGTGCCAGCTCACCTGACAGGAACTATGGCTACACCTTC
TRBD1 TRBJ1-1 few TRBV5-4 CASSLRTGEAFF TGTGCCAGCAGCTTGCGGACAGGTGAAGCTTTCTTT
- TRBJ1-3 - TRBV19 CASIKQGVGNTIYF TGTGCCAGTATCAAACAGGGTGTCGGAAACACCATATATTTT
- TRBJ1-2 many TRBV12-5 CASGSTGFKGYTF TGTGCTAGTGGCTCCACAGGGTTTAAGGGCTACACCTTC
- TRBJ1-5 - TRBV6-6 CASAYPGSNQPQHF TGTGCCAGCGCTTACCCGGGGAGCAATCAGCCCCAGCATTTT
- TRBJ1-1 once TRBV19 CASGRQNTEAFF TGTGCCAGTGGCCGACAGAACACTGAAGCTTTCTTT
TRBD2 TRBJ2-5 - TRBV7-9 CASSLSTAGVETQYF TGTGCCAGCAGCTTAAGTACAGCGGGGGTAGAGACCCAGTACTTC
TRBD2 TRBJ2-7 - TRBV5-4 CASSLASGRAVQYF TGTGCCAGCAGCTTGGCCAGCGGGAGGGCCGTGCAGTACTTC
- TRBJ2-5 - TRBV2 CASEGGQETQYF TGTGCCAGCGAAGGGGGCCAAGAGACCCAGTACTTC
TRBD2 TRBJ2-7 - TRBV18 CASSPGGLAGRPNSYEQYF TGTGCCAGCTCACCCGGGGGACTAGCGGGGCGCCCAAACTCCTACGAGCAGTACTTC
- TRBJ1-3 once TRBV6-5 CASRLNRGSGNTIYF TGTGCCAGCAGGTTAAATAGGGGATCTGGAAACACCATATATTTT
- TRBJ1-1 - TRBV27 CASKSPGRNTEAFF TGTGCCAGCAAGAGTCCAGGGCGGAACACTGAAGCTTTCTTT
- TRBJ2-3 - TRBV19 CASSIVGDTDTQYF TGTGCCAGTAGTATAGTGGGAGACACAGATACGCAGTATTTT
TRBD1 TRBJ2-3 - TRBV28 CASRKFRQGAKDTQYF TGTGCCAGCAGGAAATTCCGACAGGGGGCGAAAGATACGCAGTATTTT
TRBD1 TRBJ2-4 - TRBV19 CASNSGGQGANIQYF TGTGCCAGCAATTCGGGGGGACAGGGGGCGAACATTCAGTACTTC
TRBD1 TRBJ1-5 - TRBV6-6 CASSYSRQGAQPQHF TGTGCCAGCAGTTACTCCAGACAGGGGGCCCAGCCCCAGCATTTT
TRBD1 TRBJ2-7 - TRBV5-6 CASSLWDSYEQYF TGTGCCAGCAGCCTCTGGGACAGCTACGAGCAGTACTTC
TRBD1 TRBJ1-2 - TRBV5-5 CASSWKGQYYGYTF TGTGCCAGCAGCTGGAAGGGACAGTACTATGGCTACACCTTC
- TRBJ1-2 - TRBV2 CASSDQTFNYGYTF TGTGCCAGCAGTGACCAGACTTTTAACTATGGCTACACCTTC
- TRBJ2-2 - TRBV9 CASSVNPGGELFF TGTGCCAGCAGCGTAAACCCGGGGGGGGAGCTGTTTTTT